This TCR beta chain stems from a study of shared T cell receptors in the human thymus. The CDR3 has 14 amino acids. Losses at the gene ends were 2 bases for V and 8 bases for J; bases not matched to a gene: 5. CDR1 is MNHNY and CDR2 is SVGAGI in the germline V gene (reference sequence). Assay used: immunoSEQ multiplex PCR; TCRdb lists only in-frame clones, some missing. The sample consists of under 700,000 clones, around 82% of them appearing once. The sample was also linked to a second study, of human thymus T cells. That work states: In corrective heart surgery, resections were taken, and these provided the thymus tissue. Thymic and blood repertoires seemed to show skewed V and J gene use. As related research reported, thymic repertoires overlapped highly among unrelated individuals.

This clonotype was obtained from a boy under three years old with a congenital heart defect. The gene calls are TRBV6-6 and TRBJ2-4; TRBD2 matches 8 bases. Sequencing input: thymocytes. The CDR3 reads CASSYPGGQDIQYF. CDR3 sequence (DNA): TGTGCCAGCAGTTACCCGGGGGGGCAGGACATTCAGTACTTC.